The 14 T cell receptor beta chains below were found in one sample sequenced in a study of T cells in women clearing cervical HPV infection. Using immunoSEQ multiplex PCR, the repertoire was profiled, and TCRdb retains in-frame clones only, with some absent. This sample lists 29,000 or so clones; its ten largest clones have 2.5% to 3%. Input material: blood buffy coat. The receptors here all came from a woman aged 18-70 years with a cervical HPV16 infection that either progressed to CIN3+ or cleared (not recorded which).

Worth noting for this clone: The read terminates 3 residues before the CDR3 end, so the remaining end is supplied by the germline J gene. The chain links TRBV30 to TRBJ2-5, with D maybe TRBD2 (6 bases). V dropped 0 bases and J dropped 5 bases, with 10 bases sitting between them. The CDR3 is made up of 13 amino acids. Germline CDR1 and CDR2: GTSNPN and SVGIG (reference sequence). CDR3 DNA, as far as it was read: TGTGCCTGGAGTGTGGGCGGGATCGAGACC. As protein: CAWSVGGIET. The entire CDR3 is CAWSVGGIETQYF.

The DNA read from the CDR3 is TGTGCCAGCAGCCCAGAGGAACTAGCTAACATT. Translated, it gives CASSPEELANI. The complete CDR3 protein is CASSPEELANIQYF. The chain has TRBV7-8 and TRBJ2-4; TRBD2 is a possible D gene (6 bases). The CDR3 end is not reached by the read, which stops 3 residues before it; the germline J gene fills it in. There are 14 residues in the CDR3. V was shortened by 5 bases and J by 7 bases, with 15 bases between the two germline ends. Germline CDR1 and CDR2: SGHVS and FQNEAQ.

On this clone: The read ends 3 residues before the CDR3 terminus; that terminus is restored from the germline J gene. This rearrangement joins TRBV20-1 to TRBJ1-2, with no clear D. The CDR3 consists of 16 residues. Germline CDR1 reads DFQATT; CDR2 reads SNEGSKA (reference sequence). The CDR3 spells CSARVEAGERSYDYTF. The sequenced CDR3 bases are TGCAGTGCTAGAGTGGAAGCGGGAGAGAGGTCCTACGAC.

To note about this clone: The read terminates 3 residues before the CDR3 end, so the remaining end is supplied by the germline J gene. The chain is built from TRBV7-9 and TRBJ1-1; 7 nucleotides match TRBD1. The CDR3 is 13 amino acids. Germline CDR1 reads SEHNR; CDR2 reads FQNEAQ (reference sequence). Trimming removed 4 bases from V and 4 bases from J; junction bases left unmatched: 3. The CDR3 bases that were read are TGTGCCAGCAGCTCGAGGGGGCTCACTGAA. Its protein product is CASSSRGLTE. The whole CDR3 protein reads CASSSRGLTEAFF.

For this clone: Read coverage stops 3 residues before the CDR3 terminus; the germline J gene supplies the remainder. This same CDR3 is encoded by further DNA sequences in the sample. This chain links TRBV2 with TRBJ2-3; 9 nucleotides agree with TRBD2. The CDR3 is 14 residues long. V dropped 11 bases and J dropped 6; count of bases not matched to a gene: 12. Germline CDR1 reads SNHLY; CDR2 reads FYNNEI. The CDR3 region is CASEGGGATDTQYF. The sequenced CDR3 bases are TGTGCCTCCGAGGGCGGGGGGGCGACGGATACG.

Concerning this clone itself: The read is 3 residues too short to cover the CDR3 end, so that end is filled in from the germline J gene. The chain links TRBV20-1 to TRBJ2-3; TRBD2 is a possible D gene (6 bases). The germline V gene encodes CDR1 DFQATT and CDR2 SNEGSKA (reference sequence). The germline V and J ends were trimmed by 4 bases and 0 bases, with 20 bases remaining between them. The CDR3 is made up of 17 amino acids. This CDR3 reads CSATSDLTGTSTDTQYF. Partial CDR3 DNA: TGCAGTGCTACGTCTGATCTTACCGGGACTAGCACAGATACG.

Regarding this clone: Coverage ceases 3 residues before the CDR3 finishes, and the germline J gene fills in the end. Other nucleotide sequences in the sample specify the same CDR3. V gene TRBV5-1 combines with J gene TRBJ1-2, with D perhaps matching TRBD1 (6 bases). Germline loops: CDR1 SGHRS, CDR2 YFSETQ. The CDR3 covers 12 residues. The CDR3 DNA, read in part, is TGCGCCAGCAGCGCAGGGAGGGGGGGC. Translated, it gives CASSAGRGG. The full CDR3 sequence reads CASSAGRGGYTF.

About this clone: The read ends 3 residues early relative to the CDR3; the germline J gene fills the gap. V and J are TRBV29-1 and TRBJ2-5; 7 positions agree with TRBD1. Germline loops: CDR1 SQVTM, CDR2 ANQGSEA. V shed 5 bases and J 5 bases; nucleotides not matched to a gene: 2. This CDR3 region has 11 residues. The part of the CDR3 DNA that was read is TGCAGCGTTTTACAGGGGGAGACC. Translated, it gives CSVLQGET. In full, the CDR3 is CSVLQGETQYF.

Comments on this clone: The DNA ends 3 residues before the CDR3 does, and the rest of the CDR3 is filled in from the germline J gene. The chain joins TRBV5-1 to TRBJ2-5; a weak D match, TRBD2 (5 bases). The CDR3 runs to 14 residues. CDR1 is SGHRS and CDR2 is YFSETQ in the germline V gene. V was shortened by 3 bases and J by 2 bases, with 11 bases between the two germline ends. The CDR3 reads CASSSGLIQETQYF. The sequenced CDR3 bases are TGCGCCAGCAGCTCCGGACTGATACAAGAGACC.

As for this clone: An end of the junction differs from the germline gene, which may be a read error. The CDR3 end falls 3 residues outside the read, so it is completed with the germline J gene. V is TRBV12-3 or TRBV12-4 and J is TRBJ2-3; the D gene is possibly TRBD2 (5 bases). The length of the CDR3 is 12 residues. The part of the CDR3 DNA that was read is TGTGCCAGCAGTCTAGCCTCAGATACG. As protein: CASSLASDT. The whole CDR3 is CASSLASDTQYF.

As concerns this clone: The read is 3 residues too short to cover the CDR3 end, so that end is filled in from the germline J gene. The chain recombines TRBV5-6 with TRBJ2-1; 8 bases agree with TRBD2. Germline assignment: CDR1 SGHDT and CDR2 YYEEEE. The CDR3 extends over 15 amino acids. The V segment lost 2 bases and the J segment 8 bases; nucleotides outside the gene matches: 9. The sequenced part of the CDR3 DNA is TGTGCCAGCAGCTTCGCAGTAGCGGGGATACATGAG. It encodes CASSFAVAGIHE. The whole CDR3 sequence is CASSFAVAGIHEQFF.

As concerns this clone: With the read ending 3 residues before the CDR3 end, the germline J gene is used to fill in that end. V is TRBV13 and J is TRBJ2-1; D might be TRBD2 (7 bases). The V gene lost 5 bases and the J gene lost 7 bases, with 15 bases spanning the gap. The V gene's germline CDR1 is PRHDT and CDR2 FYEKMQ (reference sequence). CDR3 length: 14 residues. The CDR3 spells CASSTGGGPNEQFF. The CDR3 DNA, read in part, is TGTGCCAGCAGCACTGGGGGGGGGCCGAATGAG.

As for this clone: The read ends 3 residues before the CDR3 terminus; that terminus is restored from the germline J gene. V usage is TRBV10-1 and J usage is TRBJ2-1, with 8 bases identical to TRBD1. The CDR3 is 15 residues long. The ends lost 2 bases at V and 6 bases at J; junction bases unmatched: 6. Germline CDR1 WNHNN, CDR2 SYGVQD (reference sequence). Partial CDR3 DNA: TGCGCCAGCAGTGAGGGACAGGGTAAGGTCAATGAG. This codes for CASSEGQGKVNE. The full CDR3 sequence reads CASSEGQGKVNEQFF.

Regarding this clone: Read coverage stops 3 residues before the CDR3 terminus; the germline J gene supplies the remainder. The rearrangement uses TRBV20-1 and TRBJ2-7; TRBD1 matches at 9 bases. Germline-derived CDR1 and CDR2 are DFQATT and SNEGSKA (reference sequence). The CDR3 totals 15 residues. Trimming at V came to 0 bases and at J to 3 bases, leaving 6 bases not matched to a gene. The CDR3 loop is CSARDRRQGGYEQYF. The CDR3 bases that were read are TGCAGTGCTAGAGATCGGCGACAGGGGGGCTACGAG.